This paragraph reports one T cell receptor (beta chain). The antigen is undetermined. The data stem from a study of cytomegalovirus exposure and HLA in healthy donors. The study's findings and limits: Overall, approximately 150 TCR beta chains were annotated as cytomegalovirus-associated. There were a few CMV-associated chains whose specificity for CMV antigens was confirmed in vitro. The classifier reportedly diagnosed cytomegalovirus status with high sensitivity and specificity.

Method: immunoSEQ multiplex PCR; TCRdb's copy keeps in-frame clones and lacks some. Seen here are roughly 140,000 clones, approximately 89% observed once, and the top ten hold 0.6% to 0.8%. Sequenced: PBMCs. This receptor was obtained from a man aged 18 to 35 in good health and CMV-seronegative.

CDR3 sequence: CSGKQVNTEAFF. The CDR3, as DNA: TGCAGCGGAAAACAGGTGAACACTGAAGCTTTCTTT. This chain uses TRBV29-1 with TRBJ1-1; possible D gene TRBD1, 5 bases. Germline-derived CDR1 and CDR2 are SQVTM and ANQGSEA. The CDR3 loop spans 12 amino acids. V lost 7 bases and J lost 0, with 9 bases in between.